The clone carrying this TCR beta chain was seen a handful of times. Its cognate antigen is unknown. The CDR3 loop spans 15 amino acids. Germline CDR1 is MNHNS and CDR2 is SASEGT. The ends were cut back, 6 bases at V and 0 bases at J, with 11 bases in the middle. This sample was taken from a study of cytomegalovirus exposure and HLA in healthy donors. Whole-study findings and limits: Diagnosis of cytomegalovirus status made by the classifier reportedly showed high specificity and sensitivity. Rarity marked most TCR sequences, yet some public TCRs occurred in many donors. It emerged from a later analysis that several of the most significant clusters appeared to be linked to common viral pathogens.

The PCR contained 60 Vbeta and 13 Jbeta primers. Generated by immunoSEQ multiplex PCR, the TCRdb table keeps only in-frame clones and is missing some. In the table there are approximately 120,000 clones, roughly three quarters of which are singletons. The source material was PBMCs. The sequence came from a woman in her forties or fifties in good health and CMV-seropositive. This rearrangement joins TRBV6-1 to TRBJ1-4; D perhaps matches TRBD1 (5 bases). CDR3 sequence: CASSLHRPTNEKLFF. The DNA for the CDR3 is TGTGCCAGCAGCCTCCACAGGCCAACTAATGAAAAACTGTTTTTT.